The 5 T cell receptor beta chains in this list originate from one sample, sequenced in a study of lung T cells in sarcoidosis with Löfgren's syndrome. TCRdb re-called the reads through MiXCR, storing one row per CDR3 protein. The sample includes tens of thousands of distinct CDR3 sequences, 21% of them seen just once. Sequencing used CD4+ T cells from PBMCs. These receptor sequences come from a human donor with sarcoidosis (Löfgren's syndrome or another form), or a control subject (not recorded which).

The chain joins TRBV18 to TRBJ1-1; weak D call: TRBD1 (5 bases). The CDR3 has 12 residues. The germline CDR1 and CDR2 sequences are KGHSH and LQKENI. Deletions cut 11 bases from V and 2 bases from J, with 12 bases between. CDR3 in DNA: TGTGCCGGATCCGGGGGAAACACTGAAGCTTTCTTT. It encodes CAGSGGNTEAFF.

Only a few counts were recorded for this clonotype. This chain uses TRBV12-3 or TRBV12-4 with TRBJ1-4; TRBD1 might be the D (5 bases). The length of the CDR3 is 14 residues. Deletions cut 2 bases from V and 3 bases from J, with 7 bases between. CDR3 protein: CASSLQGPNEKLFF. CDR3 DNA: TGTGCCAGCAGTTTACAGGGCCCTAATGAAAAACTGTTTTTT.

Concerning this clonotype: A much more abundant neighbour one base away suggests this may be a read error. This rearrangement joins TRBV20-1 to TRBJ2-5, with D possibly matching TRBD2 (6 bases). CDR1 DFQATT and CDR2 SNEGSKA come from the germline V gene (reference sequence). The CDR3 is 11 residues long. The CDR3 here is CSAGARETRYF. The CDR3 DNA sequence: TGCAGTGCCGGGGCCCGGGAGACCCGGTACTTC.

This clonotype was counted once. It may be a read error: a sequence one base away is much more abundant. The J gene is TRBJ1-5, the V gene TRBV27, with D uncertain. The germline V gene has CDR1 MNHEY and CDR2 SMNVEV (reference sequence). V lost 7 bases and J 8 bases, leaving 15 bases between the germline ends. The CDR3 length is 13 residues. CDR3: CASNPWGGEPQHF. CDR3 nucleotide sequence: TGTGCCAGCAATCCCTGGGGTGGTGAGCCCCAGCATTTT.

This clonotype was seen at least ten times. The chain carries TRBV7-2 and TRBJ2-1; D remains ambiguous. This CDR3 is built from 14 residues. Trimming took 1 base from V and 5 from J, leaving 9 bases between them. Germline lookup yields CDR1 SGHTA and CDR2 FQGNSA. CDR3 residues: CASSLVLGNNEQFF. In DNA form, the CDR3 reads TGTGCCAGCAGCTTAGTACTGGGGAACAATGAGCAGTTCTTC. The full variable domain, completed using reference TRBV7-2 and TRBJ2-1, is GAGVSQSPSNKVTEKGKDVELRCDPISGHTALYWYRQSLGQGLEFLIYFQGNSAPDKSGLPSDRFSAERTGGSVSTLTIQRTQQEDSAVYLCASSLVLGNNEQFFGPGTRLTVL.